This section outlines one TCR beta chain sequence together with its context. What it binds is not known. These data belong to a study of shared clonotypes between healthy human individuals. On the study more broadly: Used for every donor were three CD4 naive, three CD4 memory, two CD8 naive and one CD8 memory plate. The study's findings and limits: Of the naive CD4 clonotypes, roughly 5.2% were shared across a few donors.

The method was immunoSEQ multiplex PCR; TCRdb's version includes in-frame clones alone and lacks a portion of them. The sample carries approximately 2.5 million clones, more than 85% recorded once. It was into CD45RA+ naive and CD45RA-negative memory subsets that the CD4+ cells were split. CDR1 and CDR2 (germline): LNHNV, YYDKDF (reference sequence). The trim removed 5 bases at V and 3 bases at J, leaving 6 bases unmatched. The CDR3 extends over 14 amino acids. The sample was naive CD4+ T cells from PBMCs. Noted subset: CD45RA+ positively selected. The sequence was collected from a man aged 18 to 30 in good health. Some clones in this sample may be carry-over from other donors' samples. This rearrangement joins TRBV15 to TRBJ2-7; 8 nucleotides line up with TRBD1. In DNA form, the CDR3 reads TGTGCCACCAGCGATCGGACAGGGAACTACGAGCAGTACTTC. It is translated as CATSDRTGNYEQYF.